The entry that follows covers one TCR beta chain sequence. Its antigen remains unknown. This sample stems from a study of cytomegalovirus exposure and HLA in healthy donors. The study's findings and limits: Reported findings show TCR beta sequences accurately forecast HLA-A and HLA-B alleles in most subjects. Reportedly, cytomegalovirus status was diagnosed with high sensitivity and specificity. Analyzed later, association rates of TCRs varied across HLA loci, with DRB1 most and HLA-C fewest. In vitro work confirmed that a few CMV-associated chains recognize CMV antigens.

CDR1 is SGHDT, CDR2 YYEEEE, per germline. The CDR3 runs to 16 residues. With 4 bases clipped from V and 4 bases from J, the junction kept 10 bases outside the gene matches. The PCR was carried out with 60 Vbeta primers and 13 Jbeta primers. Assay used: immunoSEQ multiplex PCR; TCRdb lists only in-frame clones, some missing. The table lists more than 110,000 clones, roughly 80% of them singletons. Sequencing was carried out using PBMCs. The chain is built from TRBV5-6 and TRBJ2-2; 7 bases are shared with TRBD2. This TCR was sampled from a female donor in good health and CMV-seronegative. The CDR3 loop reads CASSKRRLAATGELFF. In DNA, the CDR3 is TGTGCCAGCAGCAAACGGCGACTAGCAGCCACCGGGGAGCTGTTTTTT.